The text below deals with one TCR beta chain. When replicate PCRs were run on sorted subsets, they used about 200 ng DNA, some 29,000 T cell genomes. Clones were read by immunoSEQ multiplex PCR, and TCRdb kept only the in-frame ones, dropping some. The sample yields about 960,000 clones, 60% to 85% seen once. This sample stems from a study of shared clonotypes between healthy human individuals. Looking at the study overall: Each donor contributed plates that comprised three CD4 naive, three CD4 memory, two CD8 naive and one CD8 memory.

Researchers partitioned CD4+ cells into CD45RA+ naive and CD45RA-negative memory subsets. The receptor was isolated from a man between 18 and 29 years old in good health. The sample comprised memory CD4+ T cells sorted from blood. Subset noted: CD45RA-negative fraction.

The CDR3 DNA follows: TGTGCCAGCAGCCCTGGGCAAGGGAATATGGATGAGCAGTTCTTC. Its protein is CASSPGQGNMDEQFF. The chain joins TRBV7-2 to TRBJ2-1, with unresolved D. Trimming stripped 5 bases from V and 8 bases from J, with 19 bases between. This CDR3 spans 15 amino acids. From germline, CDR1 is SGHTA and CDR2 FQGNSA.